One T cell receptor beta chain is described in this entry. Its antigen is currently unknown. These data originate in a study of T cell repertoires in cytomegalovirus infection. TCRdb itself ran the reads through MiXCR, one entry per CDR3 protein. The sample has 95,000 to 150,000 distinct CDR3 sequences, 25% to 35% seen once. This CDR3 has 15 amino acids. The germline V gene has CDR1 MNHEY and CDR2 SVGEGT. V lost 2 bases and J 3 bases, leaving 10 bases between the germline ends. This clonotype was obtained from a human donor in good health (CMV status not recorded). Some clones in this sample may be carry-over from other donors' samples. The chain carries TRBV6-2 or TRBV6-3 and TRBJ2-2; no firm D call. The sample consisted of CD8+ T cells from cultured PBMCs, taken from culture after CMV antigen stimulation. The CDR3 sequence is CASSYGGAYTGELFF. The CDR3 DNA is TGTGCCAGCAGTTACGGTGGAGCGTACACCGGGGAGCTGTTTTTT.